Listed below are T cell receptor beta chains from one sample, sequenced in a study of cytomegalovirus exposure and HLA in healthy donors. TCRdb keeps only in-frame clones here, not all; method: immunoSEQ multiplex PCR. This sample has over 150,000 clones, with 75% to 85% found just once. Source material: PBMCs. These TCRs come from a girl aged 2 to 9 in good health and CMV-seropositive. Each CDR3 is given with its conserved first and last residue. The order of the fields is D gene, V gene, clone size, J gene, CDR3 DNA, CDR3 protein. A D gene is named only where the DNA matches it firmly. Clone size appears in some rows only: once, few, many, or a class for an expanded clone.

>.|TRBV28|.|TRBJ1-1
TGTGCCAGCAGTTTATTCCTGACTATCACCGCTGAAGCTTTCTTT
CASSLFLTITAEAFF
>TRBD1|TRBV27|.|TRBJ1-5
TGTGCCAGCAGTGCCCGGGACAGGGGGCCAGGGCAGCCCCAGCATTTT
CASSARDRGPGQPQHF
>.|TRBV29-1|.|TRBJ1-2
TGCAGCGTTCACCCTACCGGACGGAGGCATGGCTACACCTTC
CSVHPTGRRHGYTF
>.|TRBV28|.|TRBJ1-5
TGTGCCAGCAGGGGAGGGATCGGTGATCAGCCCCAGCATTTT
CASRGGIGDQPQHF
>TRBD1|TRBV5-6|.|TRBJ1-4
TGTGCCAGCAGCTTTGGACAGGGCCTTAGGCTGTTTTTT
CASSFGQGLRLFF
>TRBD2|TRBV29-1|few|TRBJ2-2
TGCAGCGTTGGTGGGGCTAGCGGGAGAAGCGGGGAGCTGTTTTTT
CSVGGASGRSGELFF
>TRBD2|TRBV29-1|.|TRBJ2-7
TGCAGCGTTGGTAGGGCGGGAGATACGTACGAGCAGTACTTC
CSVGRAGDTYEQYF
>.|TRBV5-1|.|TRBJ2-7
TGCGCCAGCAGCCCACCGCAAAGGAAGAGGTACGAGCAGTACTTC
CASSPPQRKRYEQYF
>TRBD1|TRBV9|.|TRBJ1-2
TGTGCCAGCAGCGGGCACAGGGGGCGCTTTTATGGCTACACCTTC
CASSGHRGRFYGYTF
>.|TRBV2|.|TRBJ2-7
TGTGCCAGCAGTGAGTACAACGACAGAACCTACGAGCAGTACTTC
CASSEYNDRTYEQYF
>.|TRBV15|.|TRBJ2-7
TGTGCCACCAGCAGAGATCGGGGACTTACCCCCTACGAGCAGTACTTC
CATSRDRGLTPYEQYF
>TRBD2|TRBV9|.|TRBJ2-5
TGTGCCAGCAGCGTTTCGACTAGCGGGAGAATGGAGACCCAGTACTTC
CASSVSTSGRMETQYF
>.|TRBV6-7|.|TRBJ2-2
TGTGCCAGCAGTTACTCCTCCGGGACACGAGCGAGCACCGGGGAGCTGTTTTTT
CASSYSSGTRASTGELFF
>.|TRBV20-1|.|TRBJ2-7
TGCAGTGCTCCGGACGGGGACGAGCAGTACTTC
CSAPDGDEQYF
>TRBD1|TRBV5-1|.|TRBJ1-1
TGCGCCAGCAGCTCCCTGGGACAGCCTGAAGCTTTCTTT
CASSSLGQPEAFF